The 21 T cell receptor beta chains presented below share a single source sample, sequenced in a study of post-analysis software for immune sequencing data. Broader study findings: Among roughly five TRBV segments more frequent in patients than controls were TRBV5-6, TRBV5-1 and TRBV20-1.

Their antigen targets remain unknown. The TCR beta cDNA libraries contained unique molecular identifiers. TCRdb called the PCR reads again in MiXCR, with one record for every CDR3 protein. The sample has about 430,000 distinct CDR3 sequences, more than 30% seen once. The specimen was blood. The receptors here all came from a girl aged 2 to 9 with multiple sclerosis.

This clonotype was counted between two and nine times. Germline is not matched at one junction end, which may reflect a read error. This chain connects TRBV10-3 to TRBJ2-1; 7 nucleotides line up with TRBD1. Germline CDR1 and CDR2: ENHRY and SYGVKD. CDR3 length equals 13 residues. The DNA for the CDR3 is TGCGCCATCACTCCGGGACAGCACAATGAGCAGTTCTTC. Amino acids: CAITPGQHNEQFF.

This clonotype was counted a few times. The chain carries TRBV5-6 and TRBJ2-5; 7 positions agree with TRBD1. CDR3 length: 14 residues. The V gene's germline CDR1 is SGHDT and CDR2 YYEEEE. V dropped 5 bases and J dropped 1; count of bases not matched to a gene: 5. Here the CDR3 reads CASRMTGSQETQYF. The CDR3 coding sequence is TGTGCCAGCAGGATGACAGGGAGCCAAGAGACCCAGTACTTC.

This chain uses TRBV21-1 with TRBJ2-1; the D call of TRBD2 is as the table states it, not checked on the DNA. TRBV21-1 is a documented pseudogene. CDR3 size: 16 residues. The DNA for the CDR3 is TGTGCCAGCAGCAAAGCACCTAGCGGGAGTAATGATGAGCAGTTCTTC. Translated: CASSKAPSGSNDEQFF.

The V and J genes are TRBV6-2 or TRBV6-3 and TRBJ2-7; 12 nucleotides align to TRBD1. Germline V gene data show CDR1 as MNHEY and CDR2 as SVGEGT. Trimming cost V 6 bases and J 5 bases; bases outside gene matches: 8. This CDR3 has 15 residues. The CDR3 protein is CASRPVGTGGDEQYF. CDR3 DNA: TGTGCCAGCAGACCCGTCGGGACAGGGGGCGACGAGCAGTACTTC.

V usage is TRBV15 and J usage is TRBJ2-3, with a weak D call TRBD1 (5 bases). V lost 4 bases and J lost 2, with 13 bases in between. The germline V gene has CDR1 LNHNV and CDR2 YYDKDF (reference sequence). The CDR3 has 15 residues. In nucleotides, the CDR3 is TGTGCCACCAGCACCCGTAGGGGTAACACAGATACGCAGTATTTT. Translation gives CATSTRRGNTDTQYF.

The chain carries TRBV4-1 and TRBJ2-7; D uncertain. The V gene lost 0 bases and the J gene lost 3 bases, with 18 bases spanning the gap. The CDR3 consists of 17 residues. CDR1 MGHRA and CDR2 YSYEKL come from the germline V gene. CDR3 sequence: CASSQDPRRVSLYEQYF. The DNA for the CDR3 is TGCGCCAGCAGCCAAGATCCAAGAAGGGTGTCTCTCTACGAGCAGTACTTC.

This clonotype was counted between two and nine times. This rearrangement joins TRBV5-6 to TRBJ2-1, with TRBD2 matching over 8 bases. The CDR3 has 15 residues. V shed 4 bases, J shed 5 bases, and the junction held 8 bases outside the gene matches. Germline lookup yields CDR1 SGHDT and CDR2 YYEEEE. This chain's CDR3 is CASSQAGALDNEQFF. The CDR3 DNA reads as TGTGCCAGCAGCCAAGCGGGGGCTTTAGACAATGAGCAGTTCTTC.

The rearrangement uses TRBV5-1 and TRBJ2-5, with TRBD2 matching 8 bases. CDR1 and CDR2 from the germline V gene are SGHRS and YFSETQ. This CDR3 spans 14 amino acids. Trimming at V came to 4 bases and at J to 1 base, leaving 3 bases not matched to a gene. CDR3 sequence (DNA): TGCGCCAGCAGCGCAGGACTAGCCCAAGAGACCCAGTACTTC. This gives the protein CASSAGLAQETQYF.

The table lists this clonotype with a few counts. The J gene is TRBJ2-1, the V gene TRBV24-1; D is perhaps TRBD2 (6 bases). The V gene lost 4 bases and the J gene lost 2 bases, with 14 bases spanning the gap. Germline V gene lookup returns CDR1 KGHDR and CDR2 SFDVKD. This CDR3 region has 16 residues. In DNA, the CDR3 is TGTGCCACCAGTGACCAACCGGGGGAGCCCTACAATGAGCAGTTCTTC. It codes for CATSDQPGEPYNEQFF.

This chain connects TRBV12-3 or TRBV12-4 to TRBJ1-3; D not resolved. Trimming cost V 7 bases and J 0 bases, with 10 bases left between them. The CDR3 length is 14 residues. The CDR3 protein is CASTFLSSGNTIYF. The CDR3 region has the DNA TGTGCCAGCACGTTTTTGAGCTCTGGAAACACCATATATTTT.

The table lists this clonotype with a few counts. The chain carries TRBV6-1 and TRBJ1-4; D unresolved. Trimming cost V 2 bases and J 4 bases, with 8 bases left between them. Germline V gives CDR1 MNHNS, CDR2 SASEGT. CDR3 length equals 14 residues. This CDR3 is CASSELRINEKLFF. DNA of the CDR3: TGTGCCAGCAGTGAACTCCGGATTAATGAAAAACTGTTTTTT.

The chain combines TRBV5-1 with TRBJ2-3; 8 bases align to TRBD2. The CDR3 length is 15 residues. CDR1 is SGHRS and CDR2 is YFSETQ in the germline V gene. After removal of 7 bases from V and 4 bases from J, the junction contained 11 bases not matched to a gene. The CDR3 bases are TGCGCCAGCTCGTCGCTTAGCGGGGCCCCAGATACGCAGTATTTT. It yields the protein CASSSLSGAPDTQYF.

The CDR3 DNA is TGTGCCAGCAGCCAGAGCGGGGGGGCCCTCAATGAGCAGTTCTTC. Protein: CASSQSGGALNEQFF. The chain links TRBV11-2 to TRBJ2-1; TRBD2 agrees at 10 bases. The trim removed 5 bases at V and 6 bases at J, leaving 7 bases unmatched. This CDR3 spans 15 amino acids. Germline V CDR1 and CDR2: SGHAT, FQNNGV.

The chain uses TRBV28 and TRBJ1-2, with D perhaps TRBD1 (5 bases). The CDR3 sequence is 14 residues long. Trimming left V 4 bases short and J 5 bases short, with 14 bases between. Germline assignment: CDR1 MDHEN and CDR2 SYDVKM. CDR3 bases: TGTGCCAGCAGTTCCAGGGTTAGGGCGTATGGCTACACCTTC. Protein product: CASSSRVRAYGYTF.

V is TRBV18 and J is TRBJ2-7; TRBD2 matches at 7 bases. V shed 6 bases and J 4 bases; nucleotides not matched to a gene: 12. CDR1 and CDR2 from the germline V gene are KGHSH and LQKENI. The CDR3 has 15 residues. CDR3 coding DNA: TGTGCCAGCTCGCGGAACTGGCGGGAGCCATACGAGCAGTACTTC. Translating it yields CASSRNWREPYEQYF.

This clonotype was seen a single time. This chain connects TRBV5-1 to TRBJ1-6; D perhaps matches TRBD1 (6 bases). Germline V CDR1 and CDR2: SGHRS, YFSETQ. This CDR3 comprises 14 residues. Trimming removed 1 base at V and 5 bases at J, with 7 bases between. The CDR3 DNA sequence: TGCGCCAGCAGCTTGTCAGGGGATAATTCACCCCTCCACTTT. Protein sequence: CASSLSGDNSPLHF.

This clonotype has only a few counts. This chain uses TRBV6-1 with TRBJ2-1, with D uncertain. The CDR3 has 11 residues. Germline assignment: CDR1 MNHNS and CDR2 SASEGT. Trimming pared 5 bases from V and 7 bases from J, leaving 6 bases between. In nucleotides, the CDR3 is TGTGCCAGCAGTAAGGTGAATGAGCAGTTCTTC. This sequence encodes CASSKVNEQFF.

In DNA, the CDR3 is TGTGCCAGCAGCCTTAATAGAGATTTCTTTTGGTTCTTC. It codes for CASSLNRDFFWFF. This chain connects TRBV14 to TRBJ2-1, with D hard to call. The V gene's germline CDR1 is SGHDN and CDR2 FVKESK. The CDR3 is 13 residues long. Trimming removed 4 bases at V and 15 bases at J, with 19 bases between.

The CDR3 DNA sequence: TGTGCCAGCAGTTCTGACAGGCCCTTGGGCTCCTACAATGAGCAGTTCTTC. It encodes CASSSDRPLGSYNEQFF. J is TRBJ2-1 and V is TRBV12-3 or TRBV12-4; D may be TRBD1 (6 bases). CDR3 length equals 17 residues. V was pared by 4 bases and J by 0 bases, with 16 bases between.

Points on this clonotype: A much larger clone differs from this one at a single base, so this may be a read error. The chain is built from TRBV3-1 and TRBJ2-1, with 9 bases aligning to TRBD2. With the DNA end fitting TRBJ2-7 better, the J assignment may be wrong. The CDR3 is 18 residues long. Germline loops: CDR1 LGHDT, CDR2 YNNKEL (reference sequence). The CDR3 spells CASSQGAGSGGPYNEQYF. CDR3 DNA: TGTGCCAGCAGCCAAGGGGCCGGTAGCGGGGGTCCCTACAATGAGCAGTACTTC.

The chain uses TRBV25-1 and TRBJ2-5; D not certain. V was cut by 3 bases and J by 4 bases, with 12 bases left in between. The germline V gene has CDR1 MGHDK and CDR2 SYGVNS. This CDR3 comprises 14 residues. The CDR3 reads CASSDPRKPETQYF. Here the CDR3 DNA reads TGTGCCAGCAGTGATCCGCGGAAACCAGAGACCCAGTACTTC.